This is a list of T cell receptor beta chains from one sample in a study of T cell repertoires in aging, cancer and after chemotherapy. TCRdb fed the multiplex PCR reads into MiXCR, producing one record per CDR3 protein. Among under 450 distinct CDR3 sequences listed, around a quarter were seen once. The source material was blood. The receptors were gathered from a human donor with a blood cancer. Both conserved end residues are part of each CDR3. Size is stated for part of the rows, as once, few or many counts, or as a class when the clone is expanded.

clone_size | j_call | v_call | cdr3_aa
medium-sized | TRBJ2-4 | TRBV14 | CASSQEGRLRNIQYF
NA | TRBJ2-3 | TRBV20-1 | CSARDPGLAGGPGGTDTQYF
few | TRBJ2-7 | TRBV7-2 | CASSSFSAGQGGYEQYF
medium-sized | TRBJ2-1 | TRBV4-3 | CASSQDIVGSYNEQFF
large | TRBJ2-1 | TRBV5-4 | CASRDGLAGRENEQFF
NA | TRBJ2-1 | TRBV10-3 | CASGDAGGASYAKQFF
medium-sized | TRBJ2-7 | TRBV20-1 | CSARDEPSSGRFSYEQYF
NA | TRBJ2-2 | TRBV9 | CASSTYTGELFF
large | TRBJ1-2 | TRBV6-2/TRBV6-3 | CASSPDWTSGYTF
medium-sized | TRBJ1-1 | TRBV10-1 | CASSRDRASTEAFF
NA | TRBJ2-7 | TRBV27 | CASSVTGATEQYF
medium-sized | TRBJ1-5 | TRBV19 | CASSIKSDSSNQPQHF
NA | TRBJ1-2 | TRBV20-1 | CSARGNEIINYGYTF
medium-sized | TRBJ1-4 | TRBV5-1 | CASGHGTGDATNEKLFF
medium-sized | TRBJ2-1 | TRBV28 | CASSSLSGTDNNEQFF
large | TRBJ2-2 | TRBV19 | CASSGRGTPYTGELFF
NA | TRBJ2-1 | TRBV20-1 | CSALETDKTSYNEQFF
medium-sized | TRBJ1-4 | TRBV9 | CASSATGTGTEKLFF
NA | TRBJ2-7 | TRBV20-1 | CSALLLAGGSSYEQYF
few | TRBJ1-4 | TRBV28 | CASSLEPVATNEKLFF
medium-sized | TRBJ1-3 | TRBV7-9 | CASSLKGSRDLHGNTIYF
NA | TRBJ2-7 | TRBV12-3/TRBV12-4 | CASSVPDHRDYPYEQYF
NA | TRBJ2-3 | TRBV15 | CATSRLGVDTQYF
medium-sized | TRBJ2-5 | TRBV7-9 | CASSLALTGGAETQYF
large | TRBJ2-2 | TRBV24-1 | CATSDQGSPTGELFF